This T cell receptor beta chain was sequenced during a study of OX40 agonist ivuxolimab in advanced cancers. As for the study in general: Patients were treated with ivuxolimab, an agonistic anti-OX40 (CD134) antibody. Prior therapy, whether anti-PD-1, anti-PD-L1 or anti-CTLA-4, was allowed, and roughly 40% had some.

General study results and limits: At 0.1 to 3.0 mg/kg and by week 6, clonal expansion occurred in CD4+ and CD8+ blood T cells. Among expanded peripheral T cells, antigen specificity went undetermined.

Deletions cut 0 bases from V and 2 bases from J, with 7 bases between. This CDR3 region has 15 residues. Per germline, CDR1 SEHNR and CDR2 FQNEAQ (reference sequence). Sequenced by immunoSEQ multiplex PCR; TCRdb stores in-frame clones only, minus some. The sample holds 90,000 or so clones, about 86% seen once. With respect to this clone: Antigen specificity is unknown.

The sequencing used CD4+ or CD8+ T cells sorted from blood, collected in a trial of the OX40 agonist ivuxolimab. This receptor was obtained from an adult with an advanced solid tumor such as melanoma, head and neck, liver or kidney cancer. The chain recombines TRBV7-9 with TRBJ1-4; D gene ambiguous. The CDR3 DNA reads as TGTGCCAGCAGCTTAGCGCCGGCTACTAATGAAAAACTGTTTTTT. Translating it yields CASSLAPATNEKLFF.